Listed below are T cell receptor beta chains from one sample, sequenced in a study of blood T cell repertoires in COVID-19. Libraries were prepared by immunoSEQ multiplex PCR; TCRdb keeps only in-frame clonotypes and omits some of them. Of about 98,000 clones in the sample, 70% to 85% were seen once. Sequencing input: peripheral blood. The receptors originated from a man aged 60 to 69 with active or convalescent COVID-19. Both conserved end residues are part of each CDR3. The D gene is left open where the match is weak. Part of the rows lack a size; the others show once, few, many or a class for expanded clones.

TRBJ2-3 | TRBV7-9 | - | - | CASSLDFRTQYF | TGTGCCAGCAGCTTAGACTTTAGAACGCAGTATTTT
TRBJ2-3 | TRBV7-3 | - | TRBD2 | CASGTSGGGTDTQYF | TGTGCCAGCGGTACTAGCGGAGGGGGCACAGATACGCAGTATTTT
TRBJ2-3 | TRBV19 | - | TRBD2 | CASSLVLAGGTHTQYF | TGTGCCAGTAGCCTTGTGCTAGCGGGAGGGACTCATACGCAGTATTTT
TRBJ2-2 | TRBV4-3 | - | TRBD1 | CASSQDDRVTGELFF | TGCGCCAGCAGCCAAGATGACAGGGTAACCGGGGAGCTGTTTTTT
TRBJ2-1 | TRBV5-5 | - | TRBD1 | CASSRGQGGPNEQFF | TGTGCCAGCAGCCGGGGACAGGGGGGGCCCAATGAGCAGTTCTTC
TRBJ1-4 | TRBV11-2 | once | - | CASSFRGMEKLFF | TGTGCCAGCAGCTTTAGGGGTATGGAAAAACTGTTTTTT
TRBJ2-7 | TRBV28 | - | - | CASSLWASGSNLIEQYF | TGTGCCAGCAGTTTATGGGCCTCGGGATCAAATCTTATAGAGCAGTACTTC
TRBJ2-7 | TRBV5-1 | few | TRBD1 | CASKPWDRGSGEQYF | TGCGCCAGCAAACCATGGGACAGGGGCTCAGGTGAGCAGTACTTC
TRBJ1-2 | TRBV2 | once | - | CASSEARAGRGNYGYTF | TGTGCCAGCAGTGAAGCGCGGGCAGGGAGGGGTAACTATGGCTACACCTTC
TRBJ1-6 | TRBV9 | - | TRBD1 | CASSVEGQGNSPLHF | TGTGCCAGCAGCGTAGAGGGACAGGGGAATTCACCCCTCCACTTT
TRBJ2-5 | TRBV11-3 | - | - | CASSRRTVQETQYF | TGTGCCAGCAGCCGCCGGACAGTACAAGAGACCCAGTACTTC
TRBJ2-3 | TRBV9 | - | - | CASSVAGDTQYF | TGTGCCAGCAGCGTAGCGGGAGATACGCAGTATTTT
TRBJ2-5 | TRBV2 | - | TRBD2 | CASSLGLAGEVQETQYF | TGTGCCAGCAGCCTGGGACTAGCGGGAGAGGTCCAAGAGACCCAGTACTTC
TRBJ1-2 | TRBV15 | - | - | CATSGPSRRGGSNYGYTF | TGTGCCACCAGCGGACCCAGTAGGAGAGGGGGTTCTAACTATGGCTACACCTTC
TRBJ2-2 | TRBV5-1 | - | - | CASSLTEAGELFF | TGCGCCAGCAGCTTGACAGAAGCCGGGGAGCTGTTTTTT
TRBJ1-1 | TRBV5-5 | - | - | CASSLNTEAFF | TGTGCCAGCAGCCTCAACACTGAAGCTTTCTTT
TRBJ1-6 | TRBV27 | - | - | CASSLTESSYNSPLHF | TGTGCCAGCAGTTTAACGGAGAGCTCCTATAATTCACCCCTCCACTTT
TRBJ1-4 | TRBV5-1 | - | - | CASRDSNVEKLFF | TGCGCCAGCAGGGACAGTAACGTTGAAAAACTGTTTTTT
TRBJ1-6 | TRBV19 | few | - | CASSTRQNSPLHF | TGTGCCAGTAGTACCAGACAGAATTCACCCCTCCACTTT
TRBJ2-7 | TRBV3-1/TRBV3-2 | - | TRBD2 | CASSPRGSGQLQYF | TGTGCCAGCAGCCCCCGGGGTAGCGGGCAGTTGCAGTACTTC
TRBJ1-4 | TRBV9 | - | - | CASSVDRQQNEKLFF | TGTGCCAGCAGCGTAGATAGACAGCAGAATGAAAAACTGTTTTTT
TRBJ2-6 | TRBV6-4 | - | TRBD2 | CASSPVGGDLISGANVLTF | TGTGCCAGCAGCCCGGTCGGGGGGGACCTTATCTCTGGGGCCAACGTCCTGACTTTC
TRBJ1-1 | TRBV14 | - | - | CASSQNRLGATEAFF | TGTGCCAGCAGCCAAAACCGGCTGGGAGCCACTGAAGCTTTCTTT
TRBJ2-3 | TRBV5-6 | few | - | CASSRGGGWADTQYF | TGTGCCAGCAGCCGCGGAGGGGGCTGGGCAGATACGCAGTATTTT
TRBJ1-1 | TRBV30 | - | - | CAWGVQRVEAFF | TGTGCCTGGGGGGTACAGAGGGTTGAAGCTTTCTTT
TRBJ2-1 | TRBV5-4 | few | - | CASSLGGGRANEQFF | TGTGCCAGCAGCTTGGGAGGGGGACGAGCCAATGAGCAGTTCTTC
TRBJ1-5 | TRBV5-8 | - | - | CASSSMAQPQHF | TGTGCCAGCAGCTCGATGGCCCAGCCCCAGCATTTT
TRBJ2-3 | TRBV28 | - | - | CASTLGGHTDTQYF | TGTGCCAGCACCTTAGGCGGCCACACAGATACGCAGTATTTT
TRBJ2-5 | TRBV27 | - | TRBD1 | CASSQGQDQETQYF | TGTGCCAGCAGCCAGGGACAGGATCAAGAGACCCAGTACTTC
TRBJ1-1 | TRBV6-5 | - | TRBD1 | CASRGGGTANTEAFF | TGTGCCAGCAGAGGGGGTGGGACAGCGAACACTGAAGCTTTCTTT
TRBJ2-1 | TRBV6-2/TRBV6-3 | few | - | CASSLALRNEQFF | TGTGCCAGCAGTTTGGCCTTGAGGAATGAGCAGTTCTTC
TRBJ1-2 | TRBV6-2/TRBV6-3 | - | - | CASSYSTAGSRGYTF | TGTGCCAGCAGTTACTCGACGGCAGGCTCCCGTGGCTACACCTTC
TRBJ1-1 | TRBV2 | - | - | CASSDLYEARNTEAFF | TGTGCCAGCAGTGACCTGTACGAGGCCAGGAACACTGAAGCTTTCTTT
TRBJ2-4 | TRBV7-9 | - | - | CASSLASGHGNIQYF | TGTGCCAGCAGCTTAGCCTCGGGACACGGGAACATTCAGTACTTC
TRBJ2-3 | TRBV10-1 | - | TRBD2 | CASSPSGSSTDTQYF | TGCGCCAGCAGTCCTAGCGGGAGTAGCACAGATACGCAGTATTTT
TRBJ1-2 | TRBV2 | - | - | CASSVGYGYTF | TGTGCCAGCAGTGTCGGCTATGGCTACACCTTC
TRBJ2-7 | TRBV11-2 | - | - | CASSPIKRRGSYEQYF | TGTGCCAGCAGCCCCATAAAAAGGAGGGGATCCTACGAGCAGTACTTC
TRBJ2-4 | TRBV27 | - | - | CASRGGVGAKNIQYF | TGTGCCAGCAGAGGGGGAGTGGGAGCCAAAAACATTCAGTACTTC
TRBJ2-4 | TRBV5-1 | - | TRBD2 | CASSPSMRGGIQYF | TGCGCCAGCAGCCCGTCTATGCGGGGGGGCATTCAGTACTTC
TRBJ2-3 | TRBV13 | - | - | CASSPNRDTQYF | TGTGCCAGCAGCCCGAATAGAGATACGCAGTATTTT
TRBJ1-3 | TRBV30 | - | - | CAWSIGAGGAGNTIYF | TGTGCCTGGAGTATAGGTGCGGGGGGCGCTGGAAACACCATATATTTT